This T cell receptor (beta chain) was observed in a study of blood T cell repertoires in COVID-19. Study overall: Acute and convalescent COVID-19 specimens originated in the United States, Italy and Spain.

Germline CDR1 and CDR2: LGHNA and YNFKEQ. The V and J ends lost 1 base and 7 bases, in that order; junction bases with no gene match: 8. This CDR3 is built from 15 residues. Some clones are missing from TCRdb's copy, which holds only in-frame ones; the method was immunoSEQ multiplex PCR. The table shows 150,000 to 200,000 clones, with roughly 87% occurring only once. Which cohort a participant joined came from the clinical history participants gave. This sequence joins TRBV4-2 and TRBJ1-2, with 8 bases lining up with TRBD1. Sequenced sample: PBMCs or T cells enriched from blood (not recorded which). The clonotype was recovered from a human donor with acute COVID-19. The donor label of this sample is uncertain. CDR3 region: CASSQVGQGALGYTF. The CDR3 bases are TGTGCCAGCAGCCAAGTGGGGCAGGGGGCGCTTGGCTACACCTTC.